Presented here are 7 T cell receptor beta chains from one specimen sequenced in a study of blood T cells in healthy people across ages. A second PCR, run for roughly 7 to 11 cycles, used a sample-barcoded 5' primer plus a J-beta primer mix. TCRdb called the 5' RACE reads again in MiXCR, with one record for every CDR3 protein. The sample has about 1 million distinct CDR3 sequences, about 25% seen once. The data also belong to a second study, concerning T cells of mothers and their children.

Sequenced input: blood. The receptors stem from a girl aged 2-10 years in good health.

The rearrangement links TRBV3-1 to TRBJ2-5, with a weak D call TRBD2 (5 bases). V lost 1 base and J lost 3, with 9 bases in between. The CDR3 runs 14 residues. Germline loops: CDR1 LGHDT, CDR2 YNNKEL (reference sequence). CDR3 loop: CASSQAGLKETQYF. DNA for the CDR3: TGTGCCAGCAGCCAAGCCGGACTGAAAGAGACCCAGTACTTC.

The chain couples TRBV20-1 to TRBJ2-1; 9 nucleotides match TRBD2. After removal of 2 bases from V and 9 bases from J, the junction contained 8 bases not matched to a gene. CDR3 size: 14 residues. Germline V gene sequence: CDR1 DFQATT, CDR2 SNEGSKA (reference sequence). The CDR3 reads CSARWRGGASEQFF. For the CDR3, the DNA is TGCAGTGCTAGATGGCGCGGGGGGGCGTCTGAGCAGTTCTTC.

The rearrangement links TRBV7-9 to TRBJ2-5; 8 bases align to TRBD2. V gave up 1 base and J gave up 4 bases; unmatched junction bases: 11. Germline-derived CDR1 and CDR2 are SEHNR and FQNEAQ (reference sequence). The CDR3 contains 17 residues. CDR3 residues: CASSLGSLAGNRETQYF. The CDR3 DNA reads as TGTGCCAGCAGCTTAGGATCCCTAGCGGGTAATCGAGAGACCCAGTACTTC.

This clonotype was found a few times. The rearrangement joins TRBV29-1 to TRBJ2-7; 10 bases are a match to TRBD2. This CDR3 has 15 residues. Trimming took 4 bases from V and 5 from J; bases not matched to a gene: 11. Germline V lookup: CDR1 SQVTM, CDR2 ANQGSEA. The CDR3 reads CSVVGFSLAGDEQYF. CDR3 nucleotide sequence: TGCAGCGTTGTAGGGTTCTCGCTAGCGGGAGACGAGCAGTACTTC.

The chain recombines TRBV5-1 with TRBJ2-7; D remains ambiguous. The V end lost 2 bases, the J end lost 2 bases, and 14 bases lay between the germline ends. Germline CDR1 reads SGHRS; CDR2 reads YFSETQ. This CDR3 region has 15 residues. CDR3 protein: CASSFLLTEPYEQYF. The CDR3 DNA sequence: TGCGCCAGCAGCTTCCTCCTTACAGAACCCTACGAGCAGTACTTC.

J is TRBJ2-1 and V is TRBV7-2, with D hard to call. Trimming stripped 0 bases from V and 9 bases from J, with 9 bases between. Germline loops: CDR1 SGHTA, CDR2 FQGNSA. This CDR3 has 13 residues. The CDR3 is CASSLAAQVEQFF. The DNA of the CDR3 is TGTGCCAGCAGCTTAGCTGCTCAGGTTGAGCAGTTCTTC.

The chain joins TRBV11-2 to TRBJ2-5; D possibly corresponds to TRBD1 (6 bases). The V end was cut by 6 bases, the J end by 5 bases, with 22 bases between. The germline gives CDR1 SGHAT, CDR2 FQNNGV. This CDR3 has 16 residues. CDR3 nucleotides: TGTGCCAGCAGTTTTCGAGGGGGACCCAAGCCGGAGACCCAGTACTTC. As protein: CASSFRGGPKPETQYF. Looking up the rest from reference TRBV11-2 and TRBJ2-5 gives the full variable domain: EAGVAQSPRYKIIEKRQSVAFWCNPISGHATLYWYQQILGQGPKLLIQFQNNGVVDDSQLPKDRFSAERLKGVDSTLKIQPAKLEDSAVYLCASSFRGGPKPETQYFGPGTRLLVL.